These 21 T cell receptor beta chains were sequenced from one sample in a study of cytomegalovirus exposure and HLA in healthy donors. The PCR had 60 Vbeta and 13 Jbeta primers. Profiled with immunoSEQ multiplex PCR; TCRdb holds only in-frame clones, not every one. Found here are approximately 160,000 clones, more than 60% of them singletons; the top ten hold around 4.7%. The sample taken for sequencing was PBMCs. These receptors originate from a male donor in good health and CMV-seronegative.

The rearrangement joins TRBV5-6 to TRBJ2-5; possible D gene TRBD1, 6 bases. V was shortened by 1 base and J by 2 bases, with 9 bases between the two germline ends. Per the germline V gene, CDR1 is SGHDT and CDR2 is YYEEEE. The CDR3 extends over 14 amino acids. DNA of the CDR3: TGTGCCAGCAGCTTGACAGGGACACAAGAGACCCAGTACTTC. Protein sequence: CASSLTGTQETQYF.

This sequence joins TRBV6-1 and TRBJ2-7; TRBD2 matches at 7 bases. The CDR3 totals 14 residues. Germline V gene lookup returns CDR1 MNHNS and CDR2 SASEGT. Germline trimming cut 6 bases from V and 3 bases from J; bases unmatched to any gene: 8. This chain's CDR3 is CASRAGREFYEQYF. The DNA of the CDR3 is TGTGCCAGCAGAGCGGGGCGCGAATTCTACGAGCAGTACTTC.

The chain couples TRBV19 to TRBJ2-3; possible D gene TRBD2, 6 bases. Between the trimmed V and J ends, which lost 4 bases and 4 bases, there was a span of 9 bases. In germline, CDR1 is LNHDA, CDR2 SQIVND (reference sequence). The CDR3 runs to 13 residues. CDR3 DNA sequence: TGTGCCAGTAGTAGCGGGGATTCAGATACGCAGTATTTT. Protein: CASSSGDSDTQYF. The full variable domain, with the rest looked up from reference TRBV19 and TRBJ2-3, is DGGITQSPKYLFRKEGQNVTLSCEQNLNHDAMYWYRQDPGQGLRLIYYSQIVNDFQKGDIAEGYSVSREKKESFPLTVTSAQKNPTAFYLCASSSGDSDTQYFGPGTRLTVL.

The V and J genes are TRBV7-2 and TRBJ2-3, with TRBD2 identical over 9 bases. The CDR3 is made up of 16 amino acids. Germline CDR1 reads SGHTA; CDR2 reads FQGNSA. The junction had 7 bases not matched to a gene; V was cut back by 3 bases and J by 3 bases. CDR3 DNA: TGTGCCAGCAGCTTCCAAGCGGGAGGATTTACAGATACGCAGTATTTT. Translation: CASSFQAGGFTDTQYF.

V and J are TRBV29-1 and TRBJ2-2; 7 nucleotides line up with TRBD2. From germline, CDR1 is SQVTM and CDR2 ANQGSEA. Losses at the gene ends were 4 bases for V and 5 bases for J; bases not matched to a gene: 7. The CDR3 extends over 14 amino acids. As DNA, the CDR3 is TGCAGCGTTGGCGGCGGGAGAAAAACCGGGGAGCTGTTTTTT. Its translation is CSVGGGRKTGELFF.

The V call is TRBV29-1, the J call TRBJ2-7; D uncertain. The CDR3 spans 12 residues. V lost 8 bases and J lost 0, with 11 bases in between. Germline V lookup: CDR1 SQVTM, CDR2 ANQGSEA. The CDR3 nucleotides read TGCAGCACCCAGACGGGCTCCTACGAGCAGTACTTC. Protein: CSTQTGSYEQYF.

The chain joins TRBV6-5 to TRBJ1-2; 10 bases map to TRBD1. The CDR3 contains 13 residues. V was pared by 7 bases and J by 8 bases, with 7 bases of the junction left unmatched. Germline values: CDR1 MNHEY, CDR2 SVGAGI. The CDR3 DNA reads TGTGCCAGCACCGGGACAGGGGTGTTCGGCTACACCTTC. It codes for CASTGTGVFGYTF.

About this clone itself: The same CDR3 is also encoded by other DNA sequences in this sample. V usage is TRBV9 and J usage is TRBJ1-1, with D maybe TRBD1 (5 bases). With 0 bases removed from V and 1 base from J, the gap between germline ends came to 7 bases. The CDR3 is made up of 14 amino acids. Looked up from germline, CDR1 is SGDLS and CDR2 is YYNGEE. CDR3 in DNA: TGTGCCAGCAGCGTAGGGGGGGAGAACACTGAAGCTTTCTTT. Its translation is CASSVGGENTEAFF.

This clone was counted a few times. The V gene is TRBV27, the J gene TRBJ2-3; 11 bases line up with TRBD2. The germline V gene has CDR1 MNHEY and CDR2 SMNVEV (reference sequence). V lost 5 bases, J lost 2 bases, and 3 bases stayed unmatched. The CDR3 covers 15 residues. CDR3 residues: CASSVAGGITDTQYF. CDR3 nucleotide sequence: TGTGCCAGCAGTGTAGCGGGAGGGATCACAGATACGCAGTATTTT.

The CDR3, as DNA: TGCGCCAGCAGCTTATGGACAGGGGGCACAGATACGCAGTATTTT. Translation: CASSLWTGGTDTQYF. The chain carries TRBV5-1 and TRBJ2-3; 9 nucleotides align to TRBD1. Germline trimming cut 2 bases from V and 1 base from J; bases unmatched to any gene: 2. The CDR3 contains 15 residues. CDR1 is SGHRS, CDR2 YFSETQ, per germline.

This clone was counted a few times. This rearrangement joins TRBV27 to TRBJ2-5, with D unresolved. The DNA matches TRBJ2-7 better at its end, which makes the J call doubtful. The CDR3 runs to 16 residues. The V gene's germline CDR1 is MNHEY and CDR2 SMNVEV (reference sequence). This chain's CDR3 is CASSLSAVSYSYEQYF. Written as DNA, the CDR3 is TGTGCCAGCAGTTTAAGCGCCGTCAGTTACTCCTACGAGCAGTACTTC.

The V gene is TRBV29-1, the J gene TRBJ1-1; perhaps TRBD1 as D (5 bases). Germline lookup yields CDR1 SQVTM and CDR2 ANQGSEA. This CDR3 region has 12 residues. Trimming pared 7 bases from V and 5 bases from J, leaving 14 bases between. The CDR3 nucleotides are TGCAGCGCCAGGGATTTAGGGACTGAAGCTTTCTTT. As protein: CSARDLGTEAFF.

This clone came up a few times. This chain connects TRBV2 to TRBJ1-2; D not resolved. CDR3 size: 10 residues. Germline assignment: CDR1 SNHLY and CDR2 FYNNEI. Trimming took off 8 bases at V and 8 bases at J, with 9 bases between the two ends. CDR3 protein: CASGLEGYTF. As DNA, the CDR3 is TGTGCCAGCGGTCTTGAGGGCTACACCTTC.

The chain links TRBV5-6 to TRBJ1-2; D unclear. This CDR3 is 14 amino acids long. Between the trimmed V and J ends, which lost 7 bases and 1 base, there was a span of 14 bases. Per the germline V gene, CDR1 is SGHDT and CDR2 is YYEEEE. Here the CDR3 reads CASLTIIDNYGYTF. In DNA, the CDR3 is TGTGCCAGCCTTACTATTATAGATAACTATGGCTACACCTTC.

The genes are TRBV9 and TRBJ1-6, with no clear D. V shed 0 bases and J shed 8 bases, with 12 bases lying between them. The length of the CDR3 is 15 residues. Germline V CDR1 and CDR2: SGDLS, YYNGEE. The CDR3 DNA sequence: TGTGCCAGCAGCGTAGTGAGAGGGTTTGATTCACCCCTCCACTTT. This sequence encodes CASSVVRGFDSPLHF.

J is TRBJ1-3 and V is TRBV12-5; the D is unclear. V gave up 1 base and J gave up 0 bases, with 13 bases separating them. The CDR3 consists of 17 residues. Germline V gives CDR1 LGHNT, CDR2 FRNRAP. The CDR3 region is CASGLGMGLDSGNTIYF. CDR3 sequence (DNA): TGTGCTAGTGGTTTGGGGATGGGCCTCGACTCTGGAAACACCATATATTTT.

V gene TRBV7-2 combines with J gene TRBJ2-5, with D possibly TRBD2 on 5 matching bases. Trimming pared 1 base from V and 0 bases from J, leaving 6 bases between. Germline V gene data show CDR1 as SGHTA and CDR2 as FQGNSA. The CDR3 sequence is 14 residues long. The CDR3 reads CASSLGGYQETQYF. Here the CDR3 DNA reads TGTGCCAGCAGCTTAGGAGGGTACCAAGAGACCCAGTACTTC.

This clone was picked up a small number of times. The chain employs TRBV2 and TRBJ2-1; TRBD2 matches at 15 bases. In germline, CDR1 is SNHLY, CDR2 FYNNEI. V was clipped by 5 bases and J by 7 bases; unmatched bases: 3. This CDR3 is 15 amino acids long. Written as DNA, the CDR3 is TGTGCCAGCAGTTCCGGGACTAGCGGGGGGAATGAGCAGTTCTTC. This encodes CASSSGTSGGNEQFF.

A single count supports this clone. As DNA, the CDR3 is TGTGCCAGCAGCCTGGAGGGTGAGCAGTTCTTC. The encoded protein is CASSLEGEQFF. The chain has TRBV6-6 and TRBJ2-1; D might be TRBD2 (6 bases). There are 11 residues in the CDR3. CDR1 is MNHNY, CDR2 SVGAGI, per germline (reference sequence). Trimming removed 6 bases from V and 9 bases from J, with 9 bases in between.

In its sample, this clone was seen a few times. The V call is TRBV7-9, the J call TRBJ1-1, with D unresolved. The germline V gene encodes CDR1 SEHNR and CDR2 FQNEAQ (reference sequence). Trimming left V 2 bases short and J 3 bases short, with 16 bases between. This CDR3 region has 16 residues. CDR3 region: CASSLTGVGIYTEAFF. The CDR3 DNA reads TGTGCCAGCAGCTTAACGGGAGTCGGTATCTACACTGAAGCTTTCTTT.

The chain recombines TRBV7-6 with TRBJ1-1; TRBD1 aligns across 9 bases. V lost 5 bases to trimming and J lost 5 bases; unmatched junction nucleotides: 9. CDR3 length equals 15 residues. Germline V gives CDR1 SGHVS, CDR2 FNYEAQ. The DNA for the CDR3 is TGTGCCAGCAGCCCACCGGACAGGGGCAGAACTGAAGCTTTCTTT. It translates to CASSPPDRGRTEAFF.